This T cell receptor beta chain was obtained from a study of regulatory T cells in long-lasting Graves disease. The CDR3 runs to 15 residues. V dropped 4 bases and J dropped 5 bases, with 15 bases sitting between them. The germline gives CDR1 SGHKS, CDR2 YYEKEE (reference sequence). The time point was: newly diagnosed GD, antithyroid drugs for less than 3 months. After RNA was extracted from PBMCs, the TCR library was made from it. With iRepertoire HTBI primers and Arm-PCR of CDR3 regions, TCR beta libraries were built. TCRdb processed the multiplex PCR reads anew with MiXCR; each CDR3 protein has one entry. Among about 400,000 distinct CDR3 sequences, 15% were seen once, and the ten largest hold about 8.3%. This clonotype has more than one count but fewer than ten. These data were likewise used in another study, on T cells in Graves' hyperthyroidism and ophthalmopathy. That paper notes: Exclusion criteria comprised uncontrolled infection, other autoimmune disease, pregnancy or lactation.

J is TRBJ2-2 and V is TRBV5-5, with D unresolved. This clonotype originated in a middle-aged woman with Graves disease. Sample: peripheral blood mononuclear cells (PBMCs), taken at new diagnosis, from a patient treated with antithyroid drugs. CDR3 sequence reads: CASSKTRMGTGELFF. The CDR3 DNA reads as TGTGCCAGCAGCAAGACAAGGATGGGGACCGGGGAGCTGTTTTTT.